The 3 T cell receptor beta chains below all came from one sample that was sequenced in a study of cytomegalovirus exposure and HLA in healthy donors. Researchers ran the PCR with 60 Vbeta and 13 Jbeta primers. Produced via immunoSEQ multiplex PCR; TCRdb's table is partial and in-frame only. The sample has 200,000 to 250,000 clones, 70% to 85% seen once. Sequencing used PBMCs. Receptors were obtained from a male donor in good health and CMV-seronegative.

The chain employs TRBV14 and TRBJ1-1; 8 nucleotides agree with TRBD1. The V gene's germline CDR1 is SGHDN and CDR2 FVKESK. The CDR3 is made up of 12 amino acids. Trimming took 2 bases from V and 10 from J; bases not matched to a gene: 3. The CDR3 bases are TGTGCCAGCAGCCAACAGGGGGCTTTAGCTTTCTTT. Its translation: CASSQQGALAFF.

This sequence joins TRBV2 and TRBJ2-7; 9 bases map to TRBD1. The germline CDR1 and CDR2 sequences are SNHLY and FYNNEI. J gave up 4 bases and V 10 bases, and 5 bases lay outside the gene matches. This CDR3 is built from 12 residues. For the CDR3, the DNA is TGTGCCACCGTGACAGGGGGATACGAGCAGTACTTC. Its protein product is CATVTGGYEQYF.

V gene TRBV7-8 combines with J gene TRBJ1-2, with D possibly being TRBD1 (5 bases). The germline V gene has CDR1 SGHVS and CDR2 FQNEAQ. Deletions cut 0 bases from V and 10 bases from J, with 15 bases between. CDR3 length: 14 residues. DNA for the CDR3: TGTGCCAGCAGCTTAGCGGGGCAGGGAACTCCCTACACCTTC. Protein: CASSLAGQGTPYTF.